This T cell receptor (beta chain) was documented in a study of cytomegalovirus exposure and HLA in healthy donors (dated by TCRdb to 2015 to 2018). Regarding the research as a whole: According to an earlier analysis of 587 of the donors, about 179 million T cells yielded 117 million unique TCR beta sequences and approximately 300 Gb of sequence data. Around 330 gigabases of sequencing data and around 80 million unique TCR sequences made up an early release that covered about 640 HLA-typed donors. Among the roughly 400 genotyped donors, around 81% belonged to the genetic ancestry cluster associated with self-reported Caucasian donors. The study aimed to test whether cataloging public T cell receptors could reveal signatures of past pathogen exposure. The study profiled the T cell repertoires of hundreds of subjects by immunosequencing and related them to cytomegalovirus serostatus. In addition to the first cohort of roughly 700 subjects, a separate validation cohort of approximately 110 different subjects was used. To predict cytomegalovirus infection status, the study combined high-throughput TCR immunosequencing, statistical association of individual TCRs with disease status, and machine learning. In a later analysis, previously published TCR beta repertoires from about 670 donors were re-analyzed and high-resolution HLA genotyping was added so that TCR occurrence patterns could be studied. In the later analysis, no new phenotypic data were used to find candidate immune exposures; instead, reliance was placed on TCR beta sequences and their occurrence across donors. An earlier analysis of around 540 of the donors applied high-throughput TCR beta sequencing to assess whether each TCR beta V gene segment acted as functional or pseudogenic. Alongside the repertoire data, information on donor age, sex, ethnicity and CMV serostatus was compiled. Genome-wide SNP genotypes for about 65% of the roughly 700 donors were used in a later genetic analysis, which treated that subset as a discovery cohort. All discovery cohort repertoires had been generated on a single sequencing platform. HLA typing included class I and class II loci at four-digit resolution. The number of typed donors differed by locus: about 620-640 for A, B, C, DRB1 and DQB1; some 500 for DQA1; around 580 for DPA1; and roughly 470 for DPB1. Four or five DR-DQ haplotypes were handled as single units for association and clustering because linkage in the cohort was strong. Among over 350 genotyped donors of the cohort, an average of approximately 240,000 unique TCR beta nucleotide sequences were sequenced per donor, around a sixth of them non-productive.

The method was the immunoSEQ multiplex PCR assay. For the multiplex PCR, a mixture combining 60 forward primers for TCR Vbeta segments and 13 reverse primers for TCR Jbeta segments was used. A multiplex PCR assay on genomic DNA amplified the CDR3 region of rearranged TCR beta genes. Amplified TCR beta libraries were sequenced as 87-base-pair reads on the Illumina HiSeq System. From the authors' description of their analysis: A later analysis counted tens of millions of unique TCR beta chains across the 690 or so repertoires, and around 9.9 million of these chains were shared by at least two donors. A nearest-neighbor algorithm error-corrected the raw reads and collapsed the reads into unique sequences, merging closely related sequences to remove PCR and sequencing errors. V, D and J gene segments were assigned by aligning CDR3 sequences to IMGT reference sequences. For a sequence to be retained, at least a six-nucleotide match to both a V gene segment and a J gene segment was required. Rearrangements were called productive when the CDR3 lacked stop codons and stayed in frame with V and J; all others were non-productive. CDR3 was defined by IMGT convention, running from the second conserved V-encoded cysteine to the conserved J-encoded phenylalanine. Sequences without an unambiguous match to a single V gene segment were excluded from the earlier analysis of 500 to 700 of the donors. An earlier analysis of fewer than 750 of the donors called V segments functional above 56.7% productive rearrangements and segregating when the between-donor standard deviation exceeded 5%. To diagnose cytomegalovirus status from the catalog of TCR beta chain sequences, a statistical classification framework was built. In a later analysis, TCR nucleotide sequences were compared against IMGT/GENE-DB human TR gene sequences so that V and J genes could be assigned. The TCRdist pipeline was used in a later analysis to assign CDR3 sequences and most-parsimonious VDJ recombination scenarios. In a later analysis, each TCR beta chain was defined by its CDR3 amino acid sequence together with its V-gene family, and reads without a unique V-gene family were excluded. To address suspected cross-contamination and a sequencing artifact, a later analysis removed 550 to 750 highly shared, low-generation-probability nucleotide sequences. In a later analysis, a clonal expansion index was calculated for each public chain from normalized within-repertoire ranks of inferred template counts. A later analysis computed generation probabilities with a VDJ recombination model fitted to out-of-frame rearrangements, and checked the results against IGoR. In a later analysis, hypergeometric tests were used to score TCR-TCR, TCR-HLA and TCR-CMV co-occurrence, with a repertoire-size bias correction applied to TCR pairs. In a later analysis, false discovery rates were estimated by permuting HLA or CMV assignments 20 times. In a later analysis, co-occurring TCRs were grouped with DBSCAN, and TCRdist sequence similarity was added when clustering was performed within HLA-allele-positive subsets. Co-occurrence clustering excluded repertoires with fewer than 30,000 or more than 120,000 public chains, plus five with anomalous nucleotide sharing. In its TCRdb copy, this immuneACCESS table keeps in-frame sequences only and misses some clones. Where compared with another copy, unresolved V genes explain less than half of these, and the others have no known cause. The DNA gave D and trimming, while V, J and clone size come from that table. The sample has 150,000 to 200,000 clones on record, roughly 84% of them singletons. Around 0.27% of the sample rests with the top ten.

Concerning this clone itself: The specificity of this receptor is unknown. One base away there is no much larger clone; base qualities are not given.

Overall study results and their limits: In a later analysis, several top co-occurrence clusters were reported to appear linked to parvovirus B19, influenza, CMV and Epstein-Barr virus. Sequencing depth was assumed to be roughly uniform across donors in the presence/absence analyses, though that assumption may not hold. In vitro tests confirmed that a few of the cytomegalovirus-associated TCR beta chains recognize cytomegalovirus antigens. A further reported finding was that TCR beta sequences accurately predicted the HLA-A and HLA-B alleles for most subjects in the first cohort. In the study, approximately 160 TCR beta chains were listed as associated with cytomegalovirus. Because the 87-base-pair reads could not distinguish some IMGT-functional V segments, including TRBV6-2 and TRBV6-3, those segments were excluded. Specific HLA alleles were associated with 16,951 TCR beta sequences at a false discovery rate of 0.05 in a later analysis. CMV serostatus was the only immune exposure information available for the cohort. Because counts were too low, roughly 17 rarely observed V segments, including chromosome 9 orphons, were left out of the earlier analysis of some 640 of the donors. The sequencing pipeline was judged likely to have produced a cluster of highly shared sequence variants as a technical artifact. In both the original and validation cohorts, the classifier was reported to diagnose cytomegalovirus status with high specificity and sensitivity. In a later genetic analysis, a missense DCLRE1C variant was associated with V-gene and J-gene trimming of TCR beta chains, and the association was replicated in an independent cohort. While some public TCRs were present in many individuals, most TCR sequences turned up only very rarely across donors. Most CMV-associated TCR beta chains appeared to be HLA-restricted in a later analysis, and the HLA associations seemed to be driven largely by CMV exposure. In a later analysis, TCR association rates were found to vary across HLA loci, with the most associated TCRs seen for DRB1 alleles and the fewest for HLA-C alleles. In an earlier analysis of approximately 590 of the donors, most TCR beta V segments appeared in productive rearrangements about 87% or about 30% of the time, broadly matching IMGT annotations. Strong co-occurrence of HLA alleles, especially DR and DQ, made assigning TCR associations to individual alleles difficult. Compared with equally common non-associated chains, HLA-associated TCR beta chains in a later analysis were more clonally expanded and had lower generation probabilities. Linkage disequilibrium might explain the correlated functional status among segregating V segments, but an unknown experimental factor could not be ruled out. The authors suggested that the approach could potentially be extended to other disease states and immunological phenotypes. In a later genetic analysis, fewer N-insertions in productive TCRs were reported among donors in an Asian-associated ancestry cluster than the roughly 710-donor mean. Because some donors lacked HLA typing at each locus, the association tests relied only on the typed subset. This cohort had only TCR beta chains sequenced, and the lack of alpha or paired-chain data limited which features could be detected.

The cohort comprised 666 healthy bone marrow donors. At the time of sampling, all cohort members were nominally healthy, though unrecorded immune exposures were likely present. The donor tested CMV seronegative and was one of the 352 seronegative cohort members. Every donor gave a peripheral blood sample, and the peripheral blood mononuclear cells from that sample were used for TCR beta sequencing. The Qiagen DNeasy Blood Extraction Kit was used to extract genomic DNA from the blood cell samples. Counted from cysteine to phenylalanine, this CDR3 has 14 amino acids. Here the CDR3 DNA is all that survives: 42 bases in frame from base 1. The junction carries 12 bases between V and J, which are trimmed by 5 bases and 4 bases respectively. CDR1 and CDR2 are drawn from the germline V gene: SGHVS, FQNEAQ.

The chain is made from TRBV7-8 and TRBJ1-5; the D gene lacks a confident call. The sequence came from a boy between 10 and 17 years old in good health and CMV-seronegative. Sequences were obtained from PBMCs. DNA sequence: TGTGCCAGCAGCCAGCTGGCCAGGAATCAGCCCCAGCATTTT. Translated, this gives CASSQLARNQPQHF. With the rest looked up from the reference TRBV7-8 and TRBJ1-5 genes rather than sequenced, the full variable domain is GAGVSQSPRYKVAKRGQDVALRCDPISGHVSLFWYQQALGQGPEFLTYFQNEAQLDKSGLPSDRFFAERPEGSVSTLKIQRTQQEDSAVYLCASSQLARNQPQHFGDGTRLSIL.